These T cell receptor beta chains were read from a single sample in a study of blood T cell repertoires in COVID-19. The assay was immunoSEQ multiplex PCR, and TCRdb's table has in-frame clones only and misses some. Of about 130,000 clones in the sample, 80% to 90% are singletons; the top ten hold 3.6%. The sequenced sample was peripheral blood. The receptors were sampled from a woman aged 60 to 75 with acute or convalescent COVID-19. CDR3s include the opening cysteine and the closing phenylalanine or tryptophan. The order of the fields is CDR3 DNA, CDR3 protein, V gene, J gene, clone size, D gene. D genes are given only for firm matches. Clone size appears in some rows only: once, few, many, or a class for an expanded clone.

CDR3nt: TGTGCCACCAGCAAGGGGACAGGCTCTGAAAAACTGTTTTTT
CDR3aa: CATSKGTGSEKLFF
v_gene: TRBV15
j_gene: TRBJ1-4
abundance: NA
d_gene: TRBD1

CDR3nt: TGTGCCAGCAGCTTTGGACAGGGGACAGATACGCAGTATTTT
CDR3aa: CASSFGQGTDTQYF
v_gene: TRBV9
j_gene: TRBJ2-3
abundance: NA
d_gene: TRBD1

CDR3nt: TGCAGTGCTAGTTCCAGGGTGGGGTACGAGCAGTACTTC
CDR3aa: CSASSRVGYEQYF
v_gene: TRBV20-1
j_gene: TRBJ2-7
abundance: NA
d_gene: NA

CDR3nt: TGTGCCAGCAGCGTAGGGTTGGGGGCAGGTAGTCGCAGCACTGAAGCTTTCTTT
CDR3aa: CASSVGLGAGSRSTEAFF
v_gene: TRBV9
j_gene: TRBJ1-1
abundance: NA
d_gene: NA

CDR3nt: TGTGCCAGCGTCGGGGGGGGTAGCAATCAGCCCCAGCATTTT
CDR3aa: CASVGGGSNQPQHF
v_gene: TRBV6-5
j_gene: TRBJ1-5
abundance: NA
d_gene: NA

CDR3nt: TGTGCCAGTCGACAGGCTAACACCGGGGAGCTGTTTTTT
CDR3aa: CASRQANTGELFF
v_gene: TRBV19
j_gene: TRBJ2-2
abundance: NA
d_gene: NA

CDR3nt: TGTGCCAGTACCTACACCGGGGGTAATCAGCCCCAGCATTTT
CDR3aa: CASTYTGGNQPQHF
v_gene: TRBV19
j_gene: TRBJ1-5
abundance: once
d_gene: NA

CDR3nt: TGTGCCAGCAGCGACAGGGGGCCCACTGAAGCTTTCTTT
CDR3aa: CASSDRGPTEAFF
v_gene: TRBV7-9
j_gene: TRBJ1-1
abundance: few
d_gene: TRBD1

CDR3nt: TGCGCCAGCAGCTTGGCGGGGACAGGGGAGCAAGAGACCCAGTACTTC
CDR3aa: CASSLAGTGEQETQYF
v_gene: TRBV5-1
j_gene: TRBJ2-5
abundance: NA
d_gene: TRBD1

CDR3nt: TGTGCCACCAGCAGAGGGTGGCAAGGGGGACGCTTCACTGAAGCTTTCTTT
CDR3aa: CATSRGWQGGRFTEAFF
v_gene: TRBV15
j_gene: TRBJ1-1
abundance: once
d_gene: NA

CDR3nt: TGTGCCAGCCGAGGATCGATCTCCCTCTCTAGAGGGGATACGCAGTATTTT
CDR3aa: CASRGSISLSRGDTQYF
v_gene: TRBV11-2
j_gene: TRBJ2-3
abundance: NA
d_gene: NA

CDR3nt: TGTGCCAGCAGCCTTAACCGGGACAGCGTCGCCACCGGGGAGCTGTTTTTT
CDR3aa: CASSLNRDSVATGELFF
v_gene: TRBV7-9
j_gene: TRBJ2-2
abundance: NA
d_gene: TRBD1

CDR3nt: TGTGCCAGCAGTTACGGTCAGGGGAGCCAGCCCCAGCATTTT
CDR3aa: CASSYGQGSQPQHF
v_gene: TRBV6-6
j_gene: TRBJ1-5
abundance: NA
d_gene: NA

CDR3nt: TGTGCCAGCAGTTTGGTTAGGACAGGGGGCTTTAAGACCCAGTACTTC
CDR3aa: CASSLVRTGGFKTQYF
v_gene: TRBV28
j_gene: TRBJ2-5
abundance: NA
d_gene: TRBD1

CDR3nt: TGTGCCAGCAGTACTCGACAGGGGTTTGGCTACACCTTC
CDR3aa: CASSTRQGFGYTF
v_gene: TRBV27
j_gene: TRBJ1-2
abundance: NA
d_gene: TRBD1

CDR3nt: TGTGCCAGCATCCGGGACAGGGTGTACAATGAGCAGTTCTTC
CDR3aa: CASIRDRVYNEQFF
v_gene: TRBV6-5
j_gene: TRBJ2-1
abundance: NA
d_gene: TRBD1

CDR3nt: TGTGCCAGCTTAACGGGACAGGGGACAGATACGCAGTATTTT
CDR3aa: CASLTGQGTDTQYF
v_gene: TRBV6-5
j_gene: TRBJ2-3
abundance: NA
d_gene: TRBD1

CDR3nt: TGTGCCATCGGCAGGACTGAAGCTTTCTTT
CDR3aa: CAIGRTEAFF
v_gene: TRBV19
j_gene: TRBJ1-1
abundance: few
d_gene: NA

CDR3nt: TGTGCCAGCAGCCGGACAGGGTTCCGAGGAGAGACCCAGTACTTC
CDR3aa: CASSRTGFRGETQYF
v_gene: TRBV7-3
j_gene: TRBJ2-5
abundance: NA
d_gene: TRBD1

CDR3nt: TGTGCCAGCAGCCGCGACTACGAGCAGTACTTC
CDR3aa: CASSRDYEQYF
v_gene: TRBV5-5
j_gene: TRBJ2-7
abundance: NA
d_gene: NA

CDR3nt: TGTGCCAGTAGTATAGATTACAGGCCGGGAAACACCATATATTTT
CDR3aa: CASSIDYRPGNTIYF
v_gene: TRBV19
j_gene: TRBJ1-3
abundance: few
d_gene: NA

CDR3nt: TGTGCCAGCAGCCAAGATGGACTAGCGGGAGTAGATACGCAGTATTTT
CDR3aa: CASSQDGLAGVDTQYF
v_gene: TRBV3-1/TRBV3-2
j_gene: TRBJ2-3
abundance: NA
d_gene: TRBD2

CDR3nt: TGCGCCAGCAGCTTGGGTCCAGACAATGAGCAGTTCTTC
CDR3aa: CASSLGPDNEQFF
v_gene: TRBV5-1
j_gene: TRBJ2-1
abundance: once
d_gene: NA

CDR3nt: TGTGCCACCAGTGATGGGGGACAGGGGGCGACAGCTTTCTTT
CDR3aa: CATSDGGQGATAFF
v_gene: TRBV24-1
j_gene: TRBJ1-1
abundance: NA
d_gene: TRBD1

CDR3nt: TGTGCCAGCAGCCAAGGTTGGCCCGGGGAGCTGTTTTTT
CDR3aa: CASSQGWPGELFF
v_gene: TRBV3-1/TRBV3-2
j_gene: TRBJ2-2
abundance: NA
d_gene: NA

CDR3nt: TGCAGCGTTGAAGATCTGCGGAGGAACACCGGGGAGCTGTTTTTT
CDR3aa: CSVEDLRRNTGELFF
v_gene: TRBV29-1
j_gene: TRBJ2-2
abundance: NA
d_gene: NA

CDR3nt: TGTGCCAGCAGCTTATCGGGAGCGGATTACAATGAGCAGTTCTTC
CDR3aa: CASSLSGADYNEQFF
v_gene: TRBV7-2
j_gene: TRBJ2-1
abundance: NA
d_gene: NA

CDR3nt: TGTGCCAGCAGCTCGCAAGCGGCCTTGTTTGAGCAGTTCTTC
CDR3aa: CASSSQAALFEQFF
v_gene: TRBV11-2
j_gene: TRBJ2-1
abundance: NA
d_gene: NA

CDR3nt: TGTGCCAGCAGCCAAGATAGCGGACTTTACAATGAGCAGTTCTTC
CDR3aa: CASSQDSGLYNEQFF
v_gene: TRBV3-1/TRBV3-2
j_gene: TRBJ2-1
abundance: NA
d_gene: NA

CDR3nt: TGTGCCAGCAGCTTAGAATTAGGGGGAAGCGGCTACACCTTC
CDR3aa: CASSLELGGSGYTF
v_gene: TRBV11-2
j_gene: TRBJ1-2
abundance: NA
d_gene: NA

CDR3nt: TGTGCCAGCGGTACTAGCGGCCGGACAGATACGCAGTATTTT
CDR3aa: CASGTSGRTDTQYF
v_gene: TRBV6-5
j_gene: TRBJ2-3
abundance: NA
d_gene: TRBD2

CDR3nt: TGCGCCAGCAGCCACACGGACAGGGGCACAGATACGCAGTATTTT
CDR3aa: CASSHTDRGTDTQYF
v_gene: TRBV4-1
j_gene: TRBJ2-3
abundance: NA
d_gene: TRBD1

CDR3nt: TGCGCCAGCAGTCCTGAGTTGTACAATGAGCAGTTCTTC
CDR3aa: CASSPELYNEQFF
v_gene: TRBV23-1
j_gene: TRBJ2-1
abundance: NA
d_gene: NA

CDR3nt: TGCAGCGTAGAACTAGCGGAGGGAAGGGTATACAATGAGCAGTTCTTC
CDR3aa: CSVELAEGRVYNEQFF
v_gene: TRBV29-1
j_gene: TRBJ2-1
abundance: NA
d_gene: TRBD2

CDR3nt: TGTGCCAGCAGTTTATCGGAGGGAAGGAACACTGAAGCTTTCTTT
CDR3aa: CASSLSEGRNTEAFF
v_gene: TRBV27
j_gene: TRBJ1-1
abundance: NA
d_gene: NA

CDR3nt: TGTGCTAGTGGTCTCTACCCGGGGTTTGAGCAGTTCTTC
CDR3aa: CASGLYPGFEQFF
v_gene: TRBV12-5
j_gene: TRBJ2-1
abundance: NA
d_gene: NA

CDR3nt: TGTGCCAGCAAGTGGGCCGCCAATCAGCCCCAGCATTTT
CDR3aa: CASKWAANQPQHF
v_gene: TRBV28
j_gene: TRBJ1-5
abundance: NA
d_gene: NA

CDR3nt: TGTGCCAGCAGCTTAGGCGAAGTTAACTATGGCTACACCTTC
CDR3aa: CASSLGEVNYGYTF
v_gene: TRBV7-9
j_gene: TRBJ1-2
abundance: NA
d_gene: NA

CDR3nt: TGTGCCAGCAGGCGGGGGCCGTTAGGGGGCTACACCTTC
CDR3aa: CASRRGPLGGYTF
v_gene: TRBV28
j_gene: TRBJ1-2
abundance: NA
d_gene: NA

CDR3nt: TGTGCCAGCAGCCAAGATTACCAGGGTGGAGAGACCCAGTACTTC
CDR3aa: CASSQDYQGGETQYF
v_gene: TRBV14
j_gene: TRBJ2-5
abundance: NA
d_gene: NA

CDR3nt: TGTGCCAGCAGCGTAGGCCCTAGCGACCGCACAGATACGCAGTATTTT
CDR3aa: CASSVGPSDRTDTQYF
v_gene: TRBV9
j_gene: TRBJ2-3
abundance: few
d_gene: NA

CDR3nt: TGTGCCAGCAGCCCTGGGGGGGGACCGTCCTACGAGCAGTACTTC
CDR3aa: CASSPGGGPSYEQYF
v_gene: TRBV9
j_gene: TRBJ2-7
abundance: NA
d_gene: TRBD2

CDR3nt: TGTGCCAGCAGCCGAACCACCGCGGGAGGTTGGGGAAACATTCAGTACTTC
CDR3aa: CASSRTTAGGWGNIQYF
v_gene: TRBV3-1/TRBV3-2
j_gene: TRBJ2-4
abundance: NA
d_gene: TRBD2

CDR3nt: TGTGCCAGCAGCCATCTAGCAGGGGTGTCGACCCAGTACTTC
CDR3aa: CASSHLAGVSTQYF
v_gene: TRBV3-1/TRBV3-2
j_gene: TRBJ2-5
abundance: NA
d_gene: NA

CDR3nt: TGTGCCAGCTCACCATCGGGACAATCTGGAAACACCATATATTTT
CDR3aa: CASSPSGQSGNTIYF
v_gene: TRBV18
j_gene: TRBJ1-3
abundance: NA
d_gene: NA

CDR3nt: TGTGCCAGCAGTCAAACAGGGTTCGAGCAGTACTTC
CDR3aa: CASSQTGFEQYF
v_gene: TRBV28
j_gene: TRBJ2-7
abundance: few
d_gene: NA

CDR3nt: TGTGCCAGCACTCTAAACAGGTTAGATGGCTACACCTTC
CDR3aa: CASTLNRLDGYTF
v_gene: TRBV28
j_gene: TRBJ1-2
abundance: NA
d_gene: NA

CDR3nt: TGCAGCGTCCAGGTCGCCTCTGGAAACACCATATATTTT
CDR3aa: CSVQVASGNTIYF
v_gene: TRBV29-1
j_gene: TRBJ1-3
abundance: NA
d_gene: NA

CDR3nt: TGTGCCAGCAGCCGCTGGGGGGATGGGAACACTGAAGCTTTCTTT
CDR3aa: CASSRWGDGNTEAFF
v_gene: TRBV4-2
j_gene: TRBJ1-1
abundance: NA
d_gene: NA

CDR3nt: TGTGCCAGCAGCCAAGATCGGGGGGCCCGGTATGGCTACACCTTC
CDR3aa: CASSQDRGARYGYTF
v_gene: TRBV4-2
j_gene: TRBJ1-2
abundance: NA
d_gene: NA

CDR3nt: TGTGCCTGGAGTCCTCTGGGGCTCTACGAGCAGTACTTC
CDR3aa: CAWSPLGLYEQYF
v_gene: TRBV30
j_gene: TRBJ2-7
abundance: NA
d_gene: NA

CDR3nt: TGCGCCAGCAGTCAACAAGAGACCCAGTACTTC
CDR3aa: CASSQQETQYF
v_gene: TRBV5-1
j_gene: TRBJ2-5
abundance: NA
d_gene: NA

CDR3nt: TGTGCCAGCAGTTTATTAGCGGGAGCTACCTTAGGTGAGCAGTTCTTC
CDR3aa: CASSLLAGATLGEQFF
v_gene: TRBV27
j_gene: TRBJ2-1
abundance: once
d_gene: TRBD2

CDR3nt: TGCAGTGCTAGCAGGGGGCTGTGGGCTTTCTTT
CDR3aa: CSASRGLWAFF
v_gene: TRBV20-1
j_gene: TRBJ1-1
abundance: NA
d_gene: TRBD1

CDR3nt: TGTGCCAGCTCCCCACTGGGGACAGGGGGGATCGACTATGGCTACACCTTC
CDR3aa: CASSPLGTGGIDYGYTF
v_gene: TRBV18
j_gene: TRBJ1-2
abundance: few
d_gene: TRBD1

CDR3nt: TGTGCCAGTAGTGGCGGGAGAAACGCCTACAATGAGCAGTTCTTC
CDR3aa: CASSGGRNAYNEQFF
v_gene: TRBV19
j_gene: TRBJ2-1
abundance: NA
d_gene: TRBD2

CDR3nt: TGTGCCAGCAGCTCCCTCCCTGGTTCCTATCGGGGTAATGAAAAACTGTTTTTT
CDR3aa: CASSSLPGSYRGNEKLFF
v_gene: TRBV5-5
j_gene: TRBJ1-4
abundance: NA
d_gene: NA

CDR3nt: TGTGCCAGCAGTTCATTCGGACAGCCATACGAGCAGTACTTC
CDR3aa: CASSSFGQPYEQYF
v_gene: TRBV28
j_gene: TRBJ2-7
abundance: NA
d_gene: NA

CDR3nt: TGTGCCAGCAGTGTTAGGGTCGACAGTACGCAGTTCTTC
CDR3aa: CASSVRVDSTQFF
v_gene: TRBV3-1/TRBV3-2
j_gene: TRBJ2-1
abundance: NA
d_gene: NA

CDR3nt: TGTGCCAGCAGCCAAGAGCAGGATTCACCCCTCCACTTT
CDR3aa: CASSQEQDSPLHF
v_gene: TRBV5-4
j_gene: TRBJ1-6
abundance: NA
d_gene: NA